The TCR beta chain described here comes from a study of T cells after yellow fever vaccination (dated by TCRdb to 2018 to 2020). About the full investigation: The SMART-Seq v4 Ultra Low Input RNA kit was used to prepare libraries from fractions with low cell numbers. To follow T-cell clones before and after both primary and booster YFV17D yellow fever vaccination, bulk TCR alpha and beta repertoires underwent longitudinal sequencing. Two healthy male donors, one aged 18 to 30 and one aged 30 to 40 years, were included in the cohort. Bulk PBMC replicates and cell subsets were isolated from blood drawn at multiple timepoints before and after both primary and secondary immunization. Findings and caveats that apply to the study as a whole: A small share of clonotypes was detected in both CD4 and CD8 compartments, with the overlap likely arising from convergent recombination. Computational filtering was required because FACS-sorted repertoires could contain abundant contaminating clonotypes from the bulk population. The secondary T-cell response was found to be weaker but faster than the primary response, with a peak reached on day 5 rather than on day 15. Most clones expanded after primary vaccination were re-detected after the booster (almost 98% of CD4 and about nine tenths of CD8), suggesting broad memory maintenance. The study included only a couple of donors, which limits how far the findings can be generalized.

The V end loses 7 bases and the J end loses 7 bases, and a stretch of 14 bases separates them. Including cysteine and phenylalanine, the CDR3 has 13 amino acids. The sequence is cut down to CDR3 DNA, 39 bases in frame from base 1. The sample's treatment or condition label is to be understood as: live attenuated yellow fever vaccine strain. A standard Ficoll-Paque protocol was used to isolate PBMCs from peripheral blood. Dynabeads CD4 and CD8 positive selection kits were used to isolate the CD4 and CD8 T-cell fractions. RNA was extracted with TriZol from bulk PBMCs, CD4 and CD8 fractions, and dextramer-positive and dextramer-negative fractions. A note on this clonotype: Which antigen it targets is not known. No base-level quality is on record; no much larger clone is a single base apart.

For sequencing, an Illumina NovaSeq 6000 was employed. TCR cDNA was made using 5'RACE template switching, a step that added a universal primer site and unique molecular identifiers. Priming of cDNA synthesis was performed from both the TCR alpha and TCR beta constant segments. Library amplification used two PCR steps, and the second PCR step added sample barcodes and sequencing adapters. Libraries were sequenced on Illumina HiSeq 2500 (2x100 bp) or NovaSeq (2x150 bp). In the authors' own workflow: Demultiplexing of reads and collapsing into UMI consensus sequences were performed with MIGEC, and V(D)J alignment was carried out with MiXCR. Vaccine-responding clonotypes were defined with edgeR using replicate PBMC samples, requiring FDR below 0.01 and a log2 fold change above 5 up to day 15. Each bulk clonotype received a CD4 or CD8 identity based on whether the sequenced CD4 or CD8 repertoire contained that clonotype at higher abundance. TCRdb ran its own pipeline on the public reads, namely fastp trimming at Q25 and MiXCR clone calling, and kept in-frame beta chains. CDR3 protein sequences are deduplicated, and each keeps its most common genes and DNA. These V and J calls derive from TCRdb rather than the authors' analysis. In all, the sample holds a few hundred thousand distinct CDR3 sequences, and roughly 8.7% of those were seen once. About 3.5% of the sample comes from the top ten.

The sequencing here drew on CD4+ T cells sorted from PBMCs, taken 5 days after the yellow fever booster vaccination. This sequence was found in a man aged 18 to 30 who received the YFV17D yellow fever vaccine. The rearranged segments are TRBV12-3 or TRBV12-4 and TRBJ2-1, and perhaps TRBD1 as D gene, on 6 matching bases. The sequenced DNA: TGTGCCAGCATCAACAGGGCGGTAAATGAGCAGTTCTTC. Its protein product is CASINRAVNEQFF.